This T cell receptor beta chain is from a study of T cell repertoires in cytomegalovirus infection. Study as a whole: Both a matching HLA type and CMV infection were indicated by public TCR beta signatures. Overall study results and limits: Pooled public TCR beta family frequency picked out CMV carriers with the relevant HLA. The ex vivo response was dominated by HLA-C-restricted CMV-specific TCR beta clonotypes.

Each CDR3 protein is one row after TCRdb ran MiXCR on the reads. The top ten hold about 20% of the sample, which has roughly 250,000 distinct CDR3 sequences, roughly 22% seen once. There are a few counts of this clonotype. Its target is unknown. The length of the CDR3 is 15 residues. Trimming shortened V by 5 bases and J by 5 bases, and 18 bases separated the two germline ends. Germline CDR1 and CDR2: MNHEY and SMNVEV (reference sequence). The chain uses TRBV27 and TRBJ1-1; TRBD1 might be the D (5 bases). Specimen: CD8+ T cells from PBMCs. The sequence was obtained from a human donor in good health (CMV status not recorded). Some clones in this sample may be carry-over from other donors' samples. CDR3 DNA: TGTGCCAGCAGTCTCCCGGGGGGTCGAGGGACTGAAGCTTTCTTT. As protein: CASSLPGGRGTEAFF.